Listed here are 5 T cell receptor beta chains from one sample, sequenced in a study of long-term antiretroviral therapy in people with HIV. Assay version v3.0 of immunoSEQ was used, and it was run at survey level. Assay: immunoSEQ multiplex PCR; the TCRdb copy retains only in-frame clones and omits some. The table lists 20,000 to 30,000 clones, 65% to 90% of them singletons. The material was unsorted PBMCs, obtained 1.2 years after starting antiretroviral therapy. The receptors originated from a middle-aged man with HIV.

The rearrangement links TRBV7-3 to TRBJ2-3, with D uncertain. Trimming removed 3 bases at V and 5 bases at J, with 6 bases between. CDR1 is SGHTA and CDR2 is FQGTGA in the germline V gene. The CDR3 runs 12 residues. DNA for the CDR3: TGTGCCAGCAGCTTTTTGGGAGATACGCAGTATTTT. This sequence encodes CASSFLGDTQYF.

The chain links TRBV28 to TRBJ1-2; D gene unclear. Germline V gene sequence: CDR1 MDHEN, CDR2 SYDVKM. The V end lost 5 bases, the J end lost 4 bases, and 8 bases lay between the germline ends. This CDR3 is built from 12 residues. The chain's CDR3 is CASSPGTYGYTF. CDR3 in DNA: TGTGCCAGCAGTCCCGGCACCTATGGCTACACCTTC.

This clone has a handful of counts. J is TRBJ2-2 and V is TRBV6-1, with TRBD1 identical over 7 bases. This CDR3 region has 14 residues. The germline CDR1 and CDR2 sequences are MNHNS and SASEGT. The ends lost 7 bases at V and 2 bases at J; junction bases unmatched: 4. The CDR3 spells CASTRGSNTGELFF. The CDR3 coding sequence is TGTGCCAGCACCAGGGGGTCAAACACCGGGGAGCTGTTTTTT.

V and J are TRBV30 and TRBJ2-7, with 12 positions matching TRBD2. The germline V gene encodes CDR1 GTSNPN and CDR2 SVGIG (reference sequence). CDR3 length: 18 residues. Trimming cost V 0 bases and J 3 bases; bases outside gene matches: 12. The CDR3 nucleotides read TGTGCCTGGAGTGTACGTTCTAGCGGGGGGGCGTCAAACTACGAGCAGTACTTC. It yields the protein CAWSVRSSGGASNYEQYF.

This clone has just a few counts. This chain connects TRBV7-9 to TRBJ1-4, with D perhaps matching TRBD1 (6 bases). The CDR3 runs to 14 residues. Per germline, CDR1 SEHNR and CDR2 FQNEAQ (reference sequence). V lost 3 bases and J lost 5, with 10 bases in between. In DNA, the CDR3 is TGTGCCAGCAGCTTGGGACAACCAAATGAAAAACTGTTTTTT. Amino acids: CASSLGQPNEKLFF. The entire variable domain, with the rest obtained from reference TRBV7-9 and TRBJ1-4, is as follows: DTGVSQNPRHKITKRGQNVTFRCDPISEHNRLYWYRQTLGQGPEFLTYFQNEAQLEKSRLLSDRFSAERPKGSFSTLEIQRTEQGDSAMYLCASSLGQPNEKLFFGSGTQLSVL.